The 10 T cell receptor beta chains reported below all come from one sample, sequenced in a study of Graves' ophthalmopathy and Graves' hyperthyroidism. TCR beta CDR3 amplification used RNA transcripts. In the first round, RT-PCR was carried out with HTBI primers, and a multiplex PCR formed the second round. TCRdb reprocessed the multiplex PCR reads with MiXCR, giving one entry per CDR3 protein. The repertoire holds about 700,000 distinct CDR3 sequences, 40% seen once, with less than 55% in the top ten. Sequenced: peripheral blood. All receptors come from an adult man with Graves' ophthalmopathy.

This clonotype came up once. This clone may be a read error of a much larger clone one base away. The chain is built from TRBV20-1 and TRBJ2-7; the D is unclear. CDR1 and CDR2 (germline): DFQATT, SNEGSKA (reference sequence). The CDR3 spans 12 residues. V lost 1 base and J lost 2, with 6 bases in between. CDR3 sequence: CSARGDTYEQYF. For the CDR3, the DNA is TGCAGTGCTAGAGGGGATACCTACGAGCAGTACTTC.

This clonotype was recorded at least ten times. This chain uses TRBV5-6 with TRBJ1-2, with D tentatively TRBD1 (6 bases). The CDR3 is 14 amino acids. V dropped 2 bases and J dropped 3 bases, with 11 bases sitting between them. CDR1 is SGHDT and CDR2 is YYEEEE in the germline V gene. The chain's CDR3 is CASSLTGFDYGYTF. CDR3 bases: TGTGCCAGCAGCTTAACAGGGTTCGACTATGGCTACACCTTC. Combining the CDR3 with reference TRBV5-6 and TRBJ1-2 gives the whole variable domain DAGVTQSPTHLIKTRGQQVTLRCSPKSGHDTVSWYQQALGQGPQFIFQYYEEEERQRGNFPDRFSGHQFPNYSSELNVNALLLGDSALYLCASSLTGFDYGYTFGSGTRLTVV.

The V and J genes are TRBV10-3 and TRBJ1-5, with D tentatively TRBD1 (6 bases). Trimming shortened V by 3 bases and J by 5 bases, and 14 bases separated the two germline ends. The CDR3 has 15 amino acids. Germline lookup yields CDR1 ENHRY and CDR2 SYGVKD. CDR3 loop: CAISDAGRGDQPQHF. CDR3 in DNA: TGTGCCATCAGTGACGCAGGGAGGGGGGATCAGCCCCAGCATTTT.

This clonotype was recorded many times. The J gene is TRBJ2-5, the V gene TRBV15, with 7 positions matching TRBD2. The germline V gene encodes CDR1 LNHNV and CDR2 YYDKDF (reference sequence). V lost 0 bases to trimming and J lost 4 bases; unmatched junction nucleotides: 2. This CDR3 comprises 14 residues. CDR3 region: CATSRDWEGETQYF. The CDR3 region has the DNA TGTGCCACCAGCAGAGATTGGGAGGGAGAGACCCAGTACTTC. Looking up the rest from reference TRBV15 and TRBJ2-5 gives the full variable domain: DAMVIQNPRYQVTQFGKPVTLSCSQTLNHNVMYWYQQKSSQAPKLLFHYYDKDFNNEADTPDNFQSRRPNTSFCFLDIRSPGLGDTAMYLCATSRDWEGETQYFGPGTRLLVL.

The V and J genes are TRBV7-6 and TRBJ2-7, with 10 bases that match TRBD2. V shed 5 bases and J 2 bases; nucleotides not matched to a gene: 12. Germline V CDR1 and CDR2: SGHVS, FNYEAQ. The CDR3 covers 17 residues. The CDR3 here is CASSQEIAGGITYEQYF. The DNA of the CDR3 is TGTGCCAGCAGCCAAGAGATAGCGGGGGGAATCACCTACGAGCAGTACTTC. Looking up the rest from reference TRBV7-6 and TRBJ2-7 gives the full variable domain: GAGVSQSPRYKVTKRGQDVALRCDPISGHVSLYWYRQALGQGPEFLTYFNYEAQQDKSGLPNDRFSAERPEGSISTLTIQRTEQRDSAMYRCASSQEIAGGITYEQYFGPGTRLTVT.

The CDR3: CAISAGEGGETQYF. The CDR3 DNA follows: TGTGCCATCAGTGCAGGGGAAGGTGGAGAGACCCAGTACTTC. The rearrangement links TRBV10-3 to TRBJ2-5, with a possible D match to TRBD1 (6 bases). CDR3 size: 14 residues. V was trimmed by 4 bases and J by 4 bases, leaving 13 bases between them. Looked up from germline, CDR1 is ENHRY and CDR2 is SYGVKD.

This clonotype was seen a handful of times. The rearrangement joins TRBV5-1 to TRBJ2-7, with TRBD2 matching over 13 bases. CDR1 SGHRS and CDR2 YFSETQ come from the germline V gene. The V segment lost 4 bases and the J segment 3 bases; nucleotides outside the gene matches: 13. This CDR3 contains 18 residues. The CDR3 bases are TGCGCCAGCAGCCAAGGGACTAGCGGGATGGGACCCCTCTACGAGCAGTACTTC. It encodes CASSQGTSGMGPLYEQYF.

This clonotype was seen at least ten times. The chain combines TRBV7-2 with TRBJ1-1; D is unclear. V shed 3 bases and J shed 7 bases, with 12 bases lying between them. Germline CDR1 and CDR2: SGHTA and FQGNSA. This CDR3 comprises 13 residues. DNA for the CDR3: TGTGCCAGCAGCTTCCGCAGAGCCTATGAAGCTTTCTTT. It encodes CASSFRRAYEAFF.

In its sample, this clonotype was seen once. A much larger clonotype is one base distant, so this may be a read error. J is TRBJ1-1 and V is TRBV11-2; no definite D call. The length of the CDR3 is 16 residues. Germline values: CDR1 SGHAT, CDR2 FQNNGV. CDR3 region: CANSPLGVSMNTEAFF. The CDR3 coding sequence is TGTGCCAACAGCCCCCTCGGGGTCAGCATGAACACTGAAGCTTTCTTT.

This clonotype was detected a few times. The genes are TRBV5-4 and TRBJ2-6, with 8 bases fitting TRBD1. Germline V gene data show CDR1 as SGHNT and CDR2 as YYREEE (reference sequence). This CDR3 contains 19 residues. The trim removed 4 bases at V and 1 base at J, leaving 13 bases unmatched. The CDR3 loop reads CASSRLRAGGRSGANVLTF. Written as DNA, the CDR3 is TGTGCCAGCAGCCGACTCAGGGCAGGGGGCCGGTCTGGGGCCAACGTCCTGACTTTC.